This T cell receptor beta chain stems from a study of T cells in Graves' hyperthyroidism and ophthalmopathy. TCR beta CDR3 region amplification was performed from RNA transcripts. Carried out on the TCR CDR3, a first-round RT-PCR used the HTBI primer set. TCRdb reanalysed the multiplex PCR reads using MiXCR and keeps one entry per CDR3 protein. The sample comprises some 300,000 distinct CDR3 sequences, roughly 15% of which are singletons, and around 34% rests with the top ten. The table lists this clonotype with many counts. Germline CDR1 reads DFQATT; CDR2 reads SNEGSKA (reference sequence). The length of the CDR3 is 12 residues. The V and J ends lost 2 bases and 6 bases respectively, with 9 bases between them.

Sequenced input: blood. The chain links TRBV20-1 to TRBJ2-3; possibly TRBD1 or TRBD2 for D (5 bases each). The receptor was isolated from a man younger than 40 with Graves' hyperthyroidism. CDR3 bases: TGCAGTGCTAGATGGGGGTGGGATACGCAGTATTTT. As protein: CSARWGWDTQYF.